This TCR beta chain was retrieved from a study of shared clonotypes between healthy human individuals. TCRdb's table, derived via immunoSEQ multiplex PCR, lists solely in-frame clones and lacks some. The data show roughly 890,000 clones, over 90% seen once. V trimming: 5 bases; J trimming: 6 bases; junction bases outside the gene matches: 6. Germline V CDR1 and CDR2: LNHDA, SQIVND (reference sequence). This CDR3 spans 14 amino acids. CD45RO negativity and positive selection for CCR7 defined naive CD8 cells, a population that excluded terminally differentiated effector memory CD45RA+ cells. The chain joins TRBV19 to TRBJ2-3; 9 positions match TRBD1. This clonotype was sampled from a man aged 25 to 45 in good health. Sequencing used naive CD8+ T cells sorted from blood. The CDR3 is CASSDGTGYDTQYF. CDR3 in DNA: TGTGCCAGTAGTGATGGGACAGGGTACGATACGCAGTATTTT.